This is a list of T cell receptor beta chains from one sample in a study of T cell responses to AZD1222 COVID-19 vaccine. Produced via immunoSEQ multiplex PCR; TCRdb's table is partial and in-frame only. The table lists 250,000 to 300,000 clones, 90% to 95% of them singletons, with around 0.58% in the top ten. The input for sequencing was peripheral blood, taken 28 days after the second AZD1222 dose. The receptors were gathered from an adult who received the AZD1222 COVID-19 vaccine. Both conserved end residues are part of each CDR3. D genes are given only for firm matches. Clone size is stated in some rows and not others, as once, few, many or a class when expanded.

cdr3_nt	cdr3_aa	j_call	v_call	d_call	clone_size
TGTGCCAGCGTCGGCAGGGGACTCGGGCCCCAGCATTTT	CASVGRGLGPQHF	TRBJ1-5	TRBV6-5	.	.
TGCGCCAGCAGTCGGACCCTCTGGGTAGAGACCCAGTACTTC	CASSRTLWVETQYF	TRBJ2-5	TRBV4-1	.	.
TGTGCCAGCAGTTGGACAGGGGGCACTGAAGCTTTCTTT	CASSWTGGTEAFF	TRBJ1-1	TRBV12-3/TRBV12-4	TRBD1	.
TGCAGTGCTAGTGGTATAGCCGGACAGGTCTACACCTTC	CSASGIAGQVYTF	TRBJ1-2	TRBV20-1	TRBD1	.
TGTGCCAGCAGCCTTCAAGCCAACACTGAAGCTTTCTTT	CASSLQANTEAFF	TRBJ1-1	TRBV7-3	.	once
TGTGCCAGCAGTGAAGCGCTAAGGAGTGAAGCTTTCTTT	CASSEALRSEAFF	TRBJ1-1	TRBV6-1	.	.
TGCGCCAGCAGTCCAGGGGTAGGAGCTGGGGCCAACGTCCTGACTTTC	CASSPGVGAGANVLTF	TRBJ2-6	TRBV5-1	.	.
TGTGCCATCAGTGAGTCAAACAGGGGCATGAACACTGAAGCTTTCTTT	CAISESNRGMNTEAFF	TRBJ1-1	TRBV10-3	TRBD1	few
TGTGCCAGCAGTGGGGAGGCGAAAGAGCAGTACTTC	CASSGEAKEQYF	TRBJ2-7	TRBV2	.	.
TGTGCCAGCATCGATGGGGCTACCTACGAGCAGTACTTC	CASIDGATYEQYF	TRBJ2-7	TRBV25-1	.	.
TGTGCCAGTAGTTCCTACCTCGACCCCGCGTCTGAAGCTTTCTTT	CASSSYLDPASEAFF	TRBJ1-1	TRBV19	.	.
TGCGCCAGCAGCTTGGAACAGGGGGAAGCAGATACGCAGTATTTT	CASSLEQGEADTQYF	TRBJ2-3	TRBV5-1	TRBD1	.
TGTGCCACCAGTGATTTAGGCCAGCCCCAGCATTTT	CATSDLGQPQHF	TRBJ1-5	TRBV24-1	.	.
TGTGCCAGCAGCCCAGTATCCAAGGGTCGGGGTGAGCAGTTCTTC	CASSPVSKGRGEQFF	TRBJ2-1	TRBV7-8	.	.
TGTGCCAGCATAAGACGGTCCGGGGCCAACGTCCTGACTTTC	CASIRRSGANVLTF	TRBJ2-6	TRBV2	.	.